The T cell receptor (beta chain) described here comes from a study of cytomegalovirus exposure and HLA in healthy donors. Sequenced by immunoSEQ multiplex PCR; TCRdb stores in-frame clones only, minus some. The data contain about 74,000 clones, around 94% of them singletons. CDR3 length: 15 residues. The germline V gene has CDR1 SNHLY and CDR2 FYNNEI. V was clipped by 5 bases and J by 0 bases, with 14 bases between them. Sequenced sample: PBMCs. The chain joins TRBV2 to TRBJ2-7, with D possibly TRBD1 on 6 matching bases. This TCR was recovered from a man aged 18 to 29 in good health and CMV-seropositive. The CDR3 sequence is CASSYVRGSSYEQYF. CDR3 coding DNA: TGTGCCAGCAGTTACGTCAGGGGCAGCTCCTACGAGCAGTACTTC.